The rows below give T cell receptor beta chains drawn from one sample of a study of cytomegalovirus exposure and HLA in healthy donors. The data were produced by immunoSEQ multiplex PCR, yet TCRdb's version contains in-frame clones alone and is incomplete. Of some 140,000 clones listed, about 80% are singletons. Sequences were obtained from PBMCs. These receptor sequences come from a man in his forties in good health and CMV-seropositive. Each CDR3 is given with its conserved first and last residue. A D gene is named only where the DNA matches it firmly. Size values are once, few and many counts, or a class for expanded clones, and some rows have none.

J gene: TRBJ2-7; D gene: TRBD2; V gene: TRBV27; clone size: few; CDR3 DNA: TGTGCCAGCAGTCCCTTTAGAGCGGGAGGTCGGGAGCAGTACTTC; CDR3 protein: CASSPFRAGGREQYF
J gene: TRBJ2-7; D gene: .; V gene: TRBV18; clone size: few; CDR3 DNA: TGTGCCAGCTCACCAAGTTGGCAGTCCTACGAGCAGTACTTC; CDR3 protein: CASSPSWQSYEQYF
J gene: TRBJ2-7; D gene: .; V gene: TRBV13; clone size: .; CDR3 DNA: TGTGCCAGCAGCGCAGGGGACGGCGAGCAGTACTTC; CDR3 protein: CASSAGDGEQYF
J gene: TRBJ1-1; D gene: .; V gene: TRBV6-1; clone size: .; CDR3 DNA: TGTGCCAGCAGTGAATCCGACCGGGGGTTGAACACTGAAGCTTTCTTT; CDR3 protein: CASSESDRGLNTEAFF
J gene: TRBJ2-7; D gene: TRBD2; V gene: TRBV28; clone size: .; CDR3 DNA: TGTGCCAGCAGTGAAAGCGGGATCCAAGCCTACGAGCAGTACTTC; CDR3 protein: CASSESGIQAYEQYF
J gene: TRBJ2-1; D gene: TRBD1; V gene: TRBV19; clone size: few; CDR3 DNA: TGTGCCAGTATTAATAGGGGACAGGGGAGGAATGAGCAGTTCTTC; CDR3 protein: CASINRGQGRNEQFF
J gene: TRBJ1-5; D gene: TRBD1; V gene: TRBV4-1; clone size: .; CDR3 DNA: TGCGCCAGCAGCCCAGGGACAGGGGGCTGGCAGCCCCAGCATTTT; CDR3 protein: CASSPGTGGWQPQHF
J gene: TRBJ2-7; D gene: .; V gene: TRBV13; clone size: few; CDR3 DNA: TGTGCCAGCAGCCACGGCACTGGGGCTAAGAAGTTTGGGGAGCAGTACTTC; CDR3 protein: CASSHGTGAKKFGEQYF
J gene: TRBJ1-1; D gene: .; V gene: TRBV5-4; clone size: .; CDR3 DNA: TGTGCCAGCAGCCCACGGACAGTCTCTAACGCTGAAGCTTTCTTT; CDR3 protein: CASSPRTVSNAEAFF
J gene: TRBJ2-7; D gene: TRBD1; V gene: TRBV28; clone size: .; CDR3 DNA: TGTGCCAGCAGTTTTTGGGCAGGGGGCTCCTACGAGCAGTACTTC; CDR3 protein: CASSFWAGGSYEQYF
J gene: TRBJ1-6; D gene: .; V gene: TRBV6-1; clone size: once; CDR3 DNA: TGTGCCAGCAGTGAATCCCTAGGCCTCCACTTT; CDR3 protein: CASSESLGLHF
J gene: TRBJ2-3; D gene: TRBD2; V gene: TRBV10-3; clone size: few; CDR3 DNA: TGTGCCATCAGTGAACTGGAAGCGGGAGTTGAAGATACGCAGTATTTT; CDR3 protein: CAISELEAGVEDTQYF
J gene: TRBJ1-5; D gene: .; V gene: TRBV14; clone size: .; CDR3 DNA: TGTGCCAGCAGCCAAAACTCATATCAGCCCCAGCATTTT; CDR3 protein: CASSQNSYQPQHF
J gene: TRBJ2-5; D gene: TRBD2; V gene: TRBV30; clone size: .; CDR3 DNA: TGTGCCTGGAGTGCTCGATCCCGAAGCGGGAGGGCCTTGACCCAGTACTTC; CDR3 protein: CAWSARSRSGRALTQYF
J gene: TRBJ1-5; D gene: TRBD1; V gene: TRBV9; clone size: once; CDR3 DNA: TGTGCCAGCAGCGTAGACCCAATGGACAGGGTAGGGCAGCCCCAGCATTTT; CDR3 protein: CASSVDPMDRVGQPQHF
J gene: TRBJ1-2; D gene: .; V gene: TRBV27; clone size: .; CDR3 DNA: TGTGCCAGCAGTTTTCGGGCAGGGGATGGCTACACCTTC; CDR3 protein: CASSFRAGDGYTF
J gene: TRBJ2-5; D gene: .; V gene: TRBV4-1; clone size: once; CDR3 DNA: TGCGCCAGCAGCCGTAGCGCAGAGACCCAGTACTTC; CDR3 protein: CASSRSAETQYF
J gene: TRBJ2-7; D gene: .; V gene: TRBV5-1; clone size: .; CDR3 DNA: TGCGCCAGCAGCTTGGAAGACAGCGAGCAGTACTTC; CDR3 protein: CASSLEDSEQYF
J gene: TRBJ1-1; D gene: .; V gene: TRBV4-1; clone size: few; CDR3 DNA: TGCGCCAGCAGCGGGGTGGGGGGCACTGAAGCTTTCTTT; CDR3 protein: CASSGVGGTEAFF
J gene: TRBJ2-3; D gene: .; V gene: TRBV5-1; clone size: .; CDR3 DNA: TGCGCCAGCAGCTTGGAGACGAAGGAGGATACGCAGTATTTT; CDR3 protein: CASSLETKEDTQYF
J gene: TRBJ2-7; D gene: TRBD2; V gene: TRBV5-8; clone size: few; CDR3 DNA: TGTGCCAGCTCCAGACTAGCCACCTACGAGCAGTACTTC; CDR3 protein: CASSRLATYEQYF
J gene: TRBJ2-3; D gene: .; V gene: TRBV6-6; clone size: .; CDR3 DNA: TGTGCCAGCACACAGGGTAGCGCAGATACGCAGTATTTT; CDR3 protein: CASTQGSADTQYF
J gene: TRBJ2-5; D gene: .; V gene: TRBV6-5; clone size: .; CDR3 DNA: TGTGCCAGCAGCCGACTAGGGGAGGAGACCCAGTACTTC; CDR3 protein: CASSRLGEETQYF
J gene: TRBJ2-2; D gene: TRBD2; V gene: TRBV19; clone size: .; CDR3 DNA: TGTGCCAGTAGTATGACTAGCGGGAGGGGCACCGGGGAGCTGTTTTTT; CDR3 protein: CASSMTSGRGTGELFF
J gene: TRBJ2-1; D gene: TRBD2; V gene: TRBV27; clone size: few; CDR3 DNA: TGTGCCAGCAGTGTCCGGGACTACTACTCCTACAATGAGCAGTTCTTC; CDR3 protein: CASSVRDYYSYNEQFF
J gene: TRBJ2-7; D gene: TRBD1; V gene: TRBV5-6; clone size: .; CDR3 DNA: TGTGCCAGCACCGGACAGGAGCAATCCTACGAGCAGTACTTC; CDR3 protein: CASTGQEQSYEQYF
J gene: TRBJ2-5; D gene: .; V gene: TRBV13; clone size: .; CDR3 DNA: TGTGCCAGCAGCTTATACCCAGGGCTTGAAGAGCAGTACTTC; CDR3 protein: CASSLYPGLEEQYF
J gene: TRBJ2-1; D gene: .; V gene: TRBV6-6; clone size: .; CDR3 DNA: TGTGCCAGCAGAGCCGCTCAGCCCTCCGGGAATGAGCAGTTCTTC; CDR3 protein: CASRAAQPSGNEQFF
J gene: TRBJ2-7; D gene: .; V gene: TRBV7-6; clone size: .; CDR3 DNA: TGTGCCAGCAGCTTAGCGGGAGGGGGTGGCTACGAGCAGTACTTC; CDR3 protein: CASSLAGGGGYEQYF
J gene: TRBJ2-5; D gene: TRBD2; V gene: TRBV6-5; clone size: once; CDR3 DNA: TGTGCCAGCAGCCTAGCGGGGGAAATGGGGACCCAGTACTTC; CDR3 protein: CASSLAGEMGTQYF